These T cell receptor beta chains were read from a single sample in a study of spatial heterogeneity in lung cancer. TCRdb reprocessed the 5' RACE reads via MiXCR and lists one record per CDR3 protein. The sample includes 50,000 or so distinct CDR3 sequences, 12% of them seen just once. This sample comprised PBMCs, obtained at follow-up. The receptors originated from a male donor with early-stage non-small cell lung cancer. The CDR3 runs from the conserved cysteine through the conserved F or W. A D gene is named only where the DNA matches it firmly. Clone size is given for some rows only: seen once, a few or many times, or a class if the clone is expanded.

d_call	v_call	j_call	clone_size	cdr3_nt	cdr3_aa
TRBD1	TRBV27	TRBJ1-3	many	TGTGCCAGCAGCCGGACAGGGGGTTACGGAAACACCATATATTTT	CASSRTGGYGNTIYF
.	TRBV5-1	TRBJ1-1	many	TGCGCCAGCAGTCCGTCCCCCACAGGATTGAACACTGAAGCTTTCTTT	CASSPSPTGLNTEAFF
TRBD1	TRBV5-1	TRBJ1-6	few	TGCGCCAGCAGCCCACGACAGGGGAATTCACCCCTCCACTTT	CASSPRQGNSPLHF
.	TRBV7-2	TRBJ2-2	.	TGTGCCAGCAGCTTAGGGGACGAGAGGCCCGCCGGGGAGCTGTTTTTT	CASSLGDERPAGELFF
.	TRBV15	TRBJ2-7	.	TGTGCCACCAGCAGAGATGCGGCGGGGCCGTACGAGCAGTACTTC	CATSRDAAGPYEQYF
TRBD2	TRBV19	TRBJ2-5	.	TGTGCCAGCAAACGACTAGCGGGGGAAGAGACCCAGTACTTC	CASKRLAGEETQYF
.	TRBV5-5	TRBJ2-2	many	TGTGCCAGCAGCTTGGGTCAATTCACCACCGGGGAGCTGTTTTTT	CASSLGQFTTGELFF
TRBD1	TRBV7-2	TRBJ1-4	many	TGTGCCAGCAGTCCCCAGACAGGGATGAACGAAAAACTGTTTTTT	CASSPQTGMNEKLFF
.	TRBV20-1	TRBJ2-3	few	TGCAGTGCTAGGCGTATGGGCCGAGGCACAGATACGCAGTATTTT	CSARRMGRGTDTQYF
.	TRBV12-3/TRBV12-4	TRBJ2-2	many	TGTGCCAGCGGGGGGTCCCCCGGGGAGCTGTTTTTT	CASGGSPGELFF
.	TRBV20-1	TRBJ2-5	many	TGCAGTGCGCTGCAAGAGACCCAGTACTTC	CSALQETQYF
TRBD2	TRBV7-9	TRBJ2-7	many	TGTGCCAGCAGCCCCGGTAGCGGGGGATACGTCGGGCAGTACTTC	CASSPGSGGYVGQYF
.	TRBV25-1	TRBJ2-6	.	TGTGCCAGCAGTGCAGGGGCCAACGTCCTGACTTTC	CASSAGANVLTF
TRBD1	TRBV7-8	TRBJ1-1	.	TGTGCCAGCGGATCACAGGGGGCATGGGACACTGAAGCTTTCTTT	CASGSQGAWDTEAFF
.	TRBV30	TRBJ1-6	few	TGTGCCTGGATGGACGCTGACTCACCCCTCCACTTT	CAWMDADSPLHF
TRBD2	TRBV29-1	TRBJ2-3	.	TGCAGCGTTCGGACTAGCGGGAGTAAGACAGATACGCAGTATTTT	CSVRTSGSKTDTQYF
.	TRBV5-4	TRBJ1-2	.	TGTGCCAGCAACCCTCGGACAGTAGTCTATGGCTACACCTTC	CASNPRTVVYGYTF
.	TRBV20-1	TRBJ2-5	few	TGCAGTGCTAGTGGAAGGACGGACCAAGAGACCCAGTACTTC	CSASGRTDQETQYF
TRBD2	TRBV25-1	TRBJ2-7	.	TGTGCCAGCAGCGCTCTAACGGGGGGGCCCAACGAGCAGTACTTC	CASSALTGGPNEQYF
.	TRBV5-1	TRBJ2-5	many	TGCGCCAGCAGCTTGGATCTAGCTCAGGAGACCCAGTACTTC	CASSLDLAQETQYF
TRBD2	TRBV11-2	TRBJ2-1	many	TGTGCCAGCAGAAGCGGGACTTCCCAGTTCTTC	CASRSGTSQFF
.	TRBV19	TRBJ2-3	many	TGTGCCAGTAGTAGCCGGACGCTACGCACAGATACGCAGTATTTT	CASSSRTLRTDTQYF
TRBD1	TRBV7-3	TRBJ2-7	few	TGTGCCAGCAGCCGAGGCGGGACAGGGACCCACGAGCAGTACTTC	CASSRGGTGTHEQYF
.	TRBV5-4	TRBJ2-5	few	TGTGCCAGCAGCTTGGGACAGCTCCAAGAGACCCAGTACTTC	CASSLGQLQETQYF
TRBD2	TRBV7-9	TRBJ2-1	few	TGTGCCAGCAGCTTAGCCCCTAGCGGGTACAATGAGCAGTTCTTC	CASSLAPSGYNEQFF
.	TRBV27	TRBJ2-3	few	TGTGCCAGCAGTCCGGATACGAATACGCAGTATTTT	CASSPDTNTQYF
.	TRBV12-3/TRBV12-4	TRBJ1-1	many	TGTGCCAGCAGCCGAAATGGTCCGAACACTGAAGCTTTCTTT	CASSRNGPNTEAFF
.	TRBV5-8	TRBJ2-3	few	TGTGCCAGCAGCCCAGGTCCGCAGTATTTT	CASSPGPQYF
.	TRBV29-1	TRBJ2-6	.	TGCAGCGTTGAGGGCTCGTTAACCGGGGCCAACGTCCTGACTTTC	CSVEGSLTGANVLTF
.	TRBV12-3/TRBV12-4	TRBJ1-1	.	TGTGCCAGCACTCTCCAAACGCTTGGAACTGAAGCTTTCTTT	CASTLQTLGTEAFF
.	TRBV6-6	TRBJ2-7	.	TGTGCCAGCAGCGAGGGACTTGCCTACGAGCAGTACTTC	CASSEGLAYEQYF
.	TRBV7-2	TRBJ1-2	.	TGTGCCAGCAGCTTCGGCGGAGCTAACTATGGCTACACCTTC	CASSFGGANYGYTF
TRBD1	TRBV4-3	TRBJ1-2	.	TGCGCCAGCAGCCAAGAAAGGACAGGGAGGGATGGCTACACCTTC	CASSQERTGRDGYTF
.	TRBV25-1	TRBJ1-5	many	TGTGCCAGCAGGCGGGGGCAGCCCCCCGAAAGGCCCCAGCATTTT	CASRRGQPPERPQHF
TRBD1	TRBV25-1	TRBJ1-2	many	TGTGCCAGCAGTGATTCGCCCGACAGGGCCTATGGCTACACCTTC	CASSDSPDRAYGYTF
.	TRBV5-4	TRBJ2-7	.	TGTGCCAGCAGTCCACATCCCAGGGGCGAGCAGTACTTC	CASSPHPRGEQYF
TRBD1	TRBV5-5	TRBJ1-5	many	TGTGCCAGCAGCCGGGTGGGACAGAGAGATCAGCCCCAGCATTTT	CASSRVGQRDQPQHF
TRBD2	TRBV29-1	TRBJ2-2	many	TGCAGCGTCGGACTAGCGGTCAACACCGGGGAGCTGTTTTTT	CSVGLAVNTGELFF